The clone carrying this T cell receptor (beta chain) was seen more than once but under ten times. Its antigen is undetermined. The CDR3 covers 15 residues. V dropped 0 bases and J dropped 5 bases, with 13 bases sitting between them. CDR1 and CDR2 from the germline V gene are SGHDN and FVKESK. Investigators profiled TCR beta VDJ and CDR3 from genomic DNA template. TCRdb recomputed calls from the reads with MiXCR, one row per CDR3 protein. The repertoire holds 200,000 or so distinct CDR3 sequences, with over 60% as singletons. This sample is drawn from a study of CD8+CD57+ T cells in acquired aplastic anemia. The overall study: Sorted cells (CD4+ and CD8+) yielded DNA amounts that averaged about 3.4 ug. Overall study results and limits: Researchers reported that CD8+ Simpson's diversity was not significantly different in patients versus controls. There were 25 to 35 CD8+ CDR3 sequences that occurred in both patients and controls.

J is TRBJ2-5 and V is TRBV14; D is uncertain. Sequencing input: sorted CD4+, CD8+, or CD8+CD57+ T cells (not recorded which) from PBMCs. This receptor was identified in a human donor with severe aplastic anemia or a healthy control (not recorded which). The CDR3 reads CASSQDPGVMETQYF. The CDR3 coding sequence is TGTGCCAGCAGCCAAGATCCAGGCGTGATGGAGACCCAGTACTTC.